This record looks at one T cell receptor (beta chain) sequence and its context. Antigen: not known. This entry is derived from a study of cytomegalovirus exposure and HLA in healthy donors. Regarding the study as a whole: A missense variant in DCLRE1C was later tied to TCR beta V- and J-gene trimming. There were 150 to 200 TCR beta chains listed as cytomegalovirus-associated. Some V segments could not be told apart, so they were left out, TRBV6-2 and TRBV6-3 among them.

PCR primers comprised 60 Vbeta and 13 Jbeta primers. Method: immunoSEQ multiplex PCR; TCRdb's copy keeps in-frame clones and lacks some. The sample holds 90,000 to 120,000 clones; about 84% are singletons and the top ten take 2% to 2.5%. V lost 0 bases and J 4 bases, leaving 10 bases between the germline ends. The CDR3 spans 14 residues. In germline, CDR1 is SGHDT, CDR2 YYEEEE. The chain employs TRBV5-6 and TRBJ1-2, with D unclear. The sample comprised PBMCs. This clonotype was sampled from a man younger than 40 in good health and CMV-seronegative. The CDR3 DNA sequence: TGTGCCAGCAGCTTGGCGGCAGGCACCTATGGCTACACCTTC. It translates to CASSLAAGTYGYTF. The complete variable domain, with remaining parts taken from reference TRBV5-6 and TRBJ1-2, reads DAGVTQSPTHLIKTRGQQVTLRCSPKSGHDTVSWYQQALGQGPQFIFQYYEEEERQRGNFPDRFSGHQFPNYSSELNVNALLLGDSALYLCASSLAAGTYGYTFGSGTRLTVV.